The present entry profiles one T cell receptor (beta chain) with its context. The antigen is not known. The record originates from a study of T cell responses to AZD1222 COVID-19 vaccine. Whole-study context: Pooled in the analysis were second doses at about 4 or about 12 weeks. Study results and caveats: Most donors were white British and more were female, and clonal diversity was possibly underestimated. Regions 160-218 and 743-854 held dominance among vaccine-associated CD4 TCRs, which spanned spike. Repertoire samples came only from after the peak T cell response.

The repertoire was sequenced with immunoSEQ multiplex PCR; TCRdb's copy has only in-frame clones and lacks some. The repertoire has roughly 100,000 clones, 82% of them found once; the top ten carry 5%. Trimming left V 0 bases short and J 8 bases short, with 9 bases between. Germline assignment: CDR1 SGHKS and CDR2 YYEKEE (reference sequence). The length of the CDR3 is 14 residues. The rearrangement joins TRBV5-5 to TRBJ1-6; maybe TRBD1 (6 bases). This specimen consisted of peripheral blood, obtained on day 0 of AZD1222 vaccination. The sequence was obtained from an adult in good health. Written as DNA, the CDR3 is TGTGCCAGCAGCTTGGTTGGGGGCGATTCACCCCTCCACTTT. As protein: CASSLVGGDSPLHF. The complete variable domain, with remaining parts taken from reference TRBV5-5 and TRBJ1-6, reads DAGVTQSPTHLIKTRGQQVTLRCSPISGHKSVSWYQQVLGQGPQFIFQYYEKEERGRGNFPDRFSARQFPNYSSELNVNALLLGDSALYLCASSLVGGDSPLHFGNGTRLTVT.